These T cell receptor beta chains were read from a single sample in a study of cytomegalovirus exposure and HLA in healthy donors. The protocol was immunoSEQ multiplex PCR, while the TCRdb copy is restricted to in-frame clones and leaves out a portion. The sample lists approximately 110,000 clones, 77% occurring once. Sample: PBMCs. The receptor source for this set is a human donor in good health. The CDR3 runs from the conserved cysteine through the conserved F or W. Fields, in order: J gene, clone size, V gene, D gene, CDR3 protein, CDR3 DNA. The D gene is left open where the match is weak. The size field is filled for only some rows; it gives once, few, many or a size class.

J: TRBJ2-5
size: .
V: TRBV19
D: TRBD2
CDR3: CASTSPTSLGQETQYF
DNA: TGTGCCAGTACCTCCCCGACTAGCTTGGGCCAAGAGACCCAGTACTTC

J: TRBJ2-7
size: .
V: TRBV9
D: .
CDR3: CASSPVSGLNEQYF
DNA: TGTGCCAGCAGCCCAGTGTCGGGACTCAACGAGCAGTACTTC

J: TRBJ2-7
size: few
V: TRBV5-4
D: TRBD2
CDR3: CASSRPSGSSYEQYF
DNA: TGTGCCAGCAGCAGACCTAGCGGGAGCTCCTACGAGCAGTACTTC

J: TRBJ1-2
size: once
V: TRBV7-9
D: TRBD1
CDR3: CASSSSDRVGGYTF
DNA: TGTGCCAGCAGCTCCTCGGACAGGGTTGGCGGCTACACCTTC

J: TRBJ1-4
size: .
V: TRBV9
D: TRBD1
CDR3: CASSVAQGATGGLFF
DNA: TGTGCCAGCAGCGTAGCTCAGGGGGCTACGGGTGGACTGTTTTTT

J: TRBJ2-7
size: .
V: TRBV28
D: TRBD2
CDR3: CASSLGGVPLYEQYF
DNA: TGTGCCAGCAGTTTGGGGGGGGTTCCGCTCTACGAGCAGTACTTC

J: TRBJ2-1
size: .
V: TRBV5-1
D: TRBD1
CDR3: CASSKGTGTNLDEQFF
DNA: TGCGCCAGCAGCAAAGGGACAGGGACTAACTTGGATGAGCAGTTCTTC

J: TRBJ2-7
size: .
V: TRBV11-2
D: .
CDR3: CASSLAAGAYEQYF
DNA: TGTGCCAGCAGCTTAGCGGCAGGGGCCTACGAGCAGTACTTC

J: TRBJ2-1
size: .
V: TRBV5-1
D: TRBD1
CDR3: CASSLADRAGEQFF
DNA: TGCGCCAGCAGCTTGGCCGACAGGGCGGGCGAGCAGTTCTTC

J: TRBJ2-7
size: .
V: TRBV10-3
D: TRBD1
CDR3: CAISESGTGGREQYF
DNA: TGTGCCATCAGTGAGTCGGGGACAGGGGGCCGCGAGCAGTACTTC

J: TRBJ1-2
size: .
V: TRBV7-2
D: .
CDR3: CASSLDQNYGYTF
DNA: TGTGCCAGCAGCTTAGATCAGAACTATGGCTACACCTTC

J: TRBJ1-6
size: .
V: TRBV2
D: TRBD1
CDR3: CASSNRGINNSPLHF
DNA: TGTGCCAGCTCAAACAGGGGAATCAATAATTCACCCCTCCACTTT

J: TRBJ2-4
size: .
V: TRBV7-2
D: TRBD2
CDR3: CASSPLAGLAKNIQYF
DNA: TGTGCCAGCAGCCCACTAGCGGGGCTAGCCAAAAACATTCAGTACTTC

J: TRBJ2-4
size: .
V: TRBV28
D: TRBD1
CDR3: CASSVGTGVGNIQYF
DNA: TGTGCCAGCAGCGTGGGGACAGGGGTTGGGAACATTCAGTACTTC

J: TRBJ2-1
size: .
V: TRBV10-3
D: TRBD1
CDR3: CAISEDRALYNEQFF
DNA: TGTGCCATCAGTGAGGACAGGGCCCTCTACAATGAGCAGTTCTTC

J: TRBJ2-7
size: .
V: TRBV27
D: .
CDR3: CASSLVTQRSSYEQYF
DNA: TGTGCCAGCAGTTTGGTGACCCAAAGGAGCTCCTACGAGCAGTACTTC

J: TRBJ2-7
size: .
V: TRBV5-4
D: TRBD1
CDR3: CASSIVGTGAYEQYF
DNA: TGTGCCAGCAGCATTGTGGGGACAGGGGCCTACGAGCAGTACTTC

J: TRBJ2-5
size: few
V: TRBV5-1
D: TRBD1
CDR3: CASSWSPGTAQEAQYF
DNA: TGCGCCAGCAGCTGGAGCCCTGGGACAGCTCAAGAGGCCCAGTACTTC

J: TRBJ1-2
size: once
V: TRBV27
D: .
CDR3: CASSLSAGSFYYGYTF
DNA: TGTGCCAGCAGTTTATCAGCGGGGAGCTTCTATTATGGCTACACCTTC

J: TRBJ1-4
size: .
V: TRBV7-8
D: .
CDR3: CASSLEGGKGEKLFF
DNA: TGTGCCAGCAGCTTAGAGGGGGGGAAGGGTGAAAAACTGTTTTTT

J: TRBJ2-2
size: .
V: TRBV6-5
D: .
CDR3: CASSISVNTGELFF
DNA: TGTGCCAGCAGTATTAGCGTTAACACCGGGGAGCTGTTTTTT

J: TRBJ2-1
size: .
V: TRBV7-9
D: .
CDR3: CASSHLRGPGGLAYNEQFF
DNA: TGTGCCAGCAGCCACTTACGAGGTCCTGGCGGGCTCGCCTACAATGAGCAGTTCTTC

J: TRBJ2-7
size: few
V: TRBV19
D: TRBD1
CDR3: CASSLYPRTGITYEQYF
DNA: TGTGCCAGTAGTCTATACCCGCGGACAGGGATTACCTACGAGCAGTACTTC

J: TRBJ2-7
size: .
V: TRBV5-1
D: TRBD1
CDR3: CASSSGTGDSYEQYF
DNA: TGCGCCAGCAGCTCCGGGACAGGGGATTCCTACGAGCAGTACTTC

J: TRBJ2-7
size: .
V: TRBV6-1
D: .
CDR3: CASSATDTSITYEQYF
DNA: TGTGCCAGCAGTGCAACCGATACTAGCATTACTTACGAGCAGTACTTC

J: TRBJ2-1
size: .
V: TRBV18
D: .
CDR3: CASSPLDKNEQFF
DNA: TGTGCCAGCTCACCGTTAGATAAGAATGAGCAGTTCTTC

J: TRBJ2-6
size: few
V: TRBV30
D: .
CDR3: CAWSVLGGFSGANVLTF
DNA: TGTGCCTGGAGTGTACTCGGCGGATTCTCTGGGGCCAACGTCCTGACTTTC

J: TRBJ2-5
size: .
V: TRBV11-2
D: TRBD1
CDR3: CASSSGQGIKETQYF
DNA: TGTGCCAGCAGCTCGGGACAGGGAATAAAAGAGACCCAGTACTTC

J: TRBJ1-1
size: .
V: TRBV18
D: .
CDR3: CASSPLRMLGVRMNTEAFF
DNA: TGTGCCAGCTCACCACTCCGCATGCTGGGCGTTAGAATGAACACTGAAGCTTTCTTT

J: TRBJ2-4
size: .
V: TRBV5-1
D: .
CDR3: CASSLGELAKNSQYF
DNA: TGCGCCAGCAGCTTGGGGGAGCTAGCCAAAAACAGTCAGTACTTC

J: TRBJ2-7
size: .
V: TRBV5-1
D: .
CDR3: CASSGGTNYEQYF
DNA: TGCGCCAGCAGCGGGGGGACCAACTACGAGCAGTACTTC

J: TRBJ2-2
size: few
V: TRBV5-6
D: .
CDR3: CASSFYRQTGELFF
DNA: TGTGCCAGCAGCTTTTACCGACAGACCGGGGAGCTGTTTTTT

J: TRBJ2-7
size: .
V: TRBV2
D: TRBD2
CDR3: CASSQLWGGEQYF
DNA: TGTGCCAGCAGCCAGCTATGGGGGGGGGAGCAGTACTTC

J: TRBJ1-1
size: once
V: TRBV5-5
D: .
CDR3: CASSFAGTEAFF
DNA: TGTGCCAGCAGCTTCGCGGGGACTGAAGCTTTCTTT

J: TRBJ1-3
size: .
V: TRBV29-1
D: .
CDR3: CSVDVSDISGNTIYF
DNA: TGCAGCGTTGATGTATCTGACATCTCTGGAAACACCATATATTTT

J: TRBJ1-5
size: .
V: TRBV11-2
D: .
CDR3: CASSLAGVQPQHF
DNA: TGTGCCAGCAGCTTAGCAGGGGTTCAGCCCCAGCATTTT

J: TRBJ2-1
size: .
V: TRBV21-1
D: .
CDR3: CASSRSWSSYNEQFF
DNA: TGTGCCAGCAGCAGGTCGTGGAGCTCCTACAATGAGCAGTTCTTC

J: TRBJ1-1
size: .
V: TRBV10-3
D: TRBD1
CDR3: CAISGQGTGVNTEAFF
DNA: TGTGCCATCAGTGGGCAAGGGACAGGGGTGAACACTGAAGCTTTCTTT

J: TRBJ2-1
size: once
V: TRBV5-1
D: TRBD2
CDR3: CASSLELAGYNEQFF
DNA: TGCGCCAGCAGCTTGGAACTAGCGGGTTACAATGAGCAGTTCTTC

J: TRBJ2-1
size: .
V: TRBV9
D: TRBD2
CDR3: CASSVRSGSSYNEQFF
DNA: TGTGCCAGCAGCGTACGAAGCGGGAGCTCCTACAATGAGCAGTTCTTC

J: TRBJ1-1
size: .
V: TRBV7-9
D: .
CDR3: CASSLTEDTEAFF
DNA: TGTGCCAGCAGCTTAACCGAGGACACTGAAGCTTTCTTT

J: TRBJ2-5
size: few
V: TRBV28
D: TRBD2
CDR3: CASTDSGREETQYF
DNA: TGTGCCAGCACCGATAGCGGGAGGGAAGAGACCCAGTACTTC

J: TRBJ1-1
size: few
V: TRBV6-5
D: TRBD1
CDR3: CASSYPGQAGDAFF
DNA: TGTGCCAGCAGTTACCCCGGACAGGCAGGGGACGCTTTCTTT

J: TRBJ1-2
size: .
V: TRBV6-1
D: TRBD1
CDR3: CASSEPPNRGKGYYGYTF
DNA: TGTGCCAGCAGTGAACCCCCAAACAGGGGAAAGGGGTACTATGGCTACACCTTC

J: TRBJ2-3
size: .
V: TRBV4-2
D: .
CDR3: CASSQVLGSTDTQYF
DNA: TGTGCCAGCAGCCAAGTACTAGGAAGCACAGATACGCAGTATTTT

J: TRBJ2-1
size: .
V: TRBV5-3
D: TRBD2
CDR3: CARSSGLAGQNEQFF
DNA: TGTGCCAGAAGCTCGGGACTAGCGGGACAAAATGAGCAGTTCTTC

J: TRBJ1-2
size: .
V: TRBV25-1
D: .
CDR3: CASSEKGAVSNYGYTF
DNA: TGTGCCAGCAGTGAAAAAGGGGCAGTATCTAACTATGGCTACACCTTC

J: TRBJ2-6
size: .
V: TRBV18
D: .
CDR3: CASSPQNGFLGANVLTF
DNA: TGTGCCAGCTCACCACAAAACGGGTTTCTCGGGGCCAACGTCCTGACTTTC

J: TRBJ2-1
size: .
V: TRBV10-3
D: TRBD2
CDR3: CAISESPLTSGSSNEQFF
DNA: TGTGCCATCAGTGAGTCACCTTTGACTAGCGGGAGCAGCAATGAGCAGTTCTTC

J: TRBJ2-1
size: .
V: TRBV4-2
D: TRBD2
CDR3: CASSPRLAGVGEQFF
DNA: TGTGCCAGCAGCCCCCGACTAGCGGGAGTGGGTGAGCAGTTCTTC

J: TRBJ1-2
size: .
V: TRBV19
D: TRBD1
CDR3: CASSMEQGAAGYTF
DNA: TGTGCCAGTAGTATGGAACAGGGGGCGGCCGGCTACACCTTC

J: TRBJ1-2
size: .
V: TRBV7-9
D: .
CDR3: CASSPDRGYNYGYTF
DNA: TGTGCCAGCAGTCCTGACCGAGGATATAACTATGGCTACACCTTC

J: TRBJ1-5
size: .
V: TRBV19
D: TRBD1
CDR3: CASSRTGELGQPQHF
DNA: TGTGCCAGTAGCAGGACAGGGGAATTAGGACAGCCCCAGCATTTT